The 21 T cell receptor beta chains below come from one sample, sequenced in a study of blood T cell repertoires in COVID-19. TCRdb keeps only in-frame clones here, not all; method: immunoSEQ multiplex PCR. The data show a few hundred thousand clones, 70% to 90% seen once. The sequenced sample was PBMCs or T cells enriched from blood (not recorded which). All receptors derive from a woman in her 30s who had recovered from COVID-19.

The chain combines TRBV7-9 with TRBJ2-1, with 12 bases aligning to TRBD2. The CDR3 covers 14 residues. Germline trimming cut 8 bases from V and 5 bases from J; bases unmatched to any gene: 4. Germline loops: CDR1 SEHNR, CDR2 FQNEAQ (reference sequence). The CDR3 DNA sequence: TGTGCCAGCCGGACTAGCGGGGCGAACAATGAGCAGTTCTTC. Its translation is CASRTSGANNEQFF.

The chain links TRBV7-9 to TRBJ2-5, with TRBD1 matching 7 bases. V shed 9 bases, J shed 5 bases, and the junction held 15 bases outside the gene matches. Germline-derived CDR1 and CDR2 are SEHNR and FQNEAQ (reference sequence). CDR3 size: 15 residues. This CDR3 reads CASQYLGGYGETQYF. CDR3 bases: TGTGCCAGTCAGTATCTAGGGGGCTATGGGGAGACCCAGTACTTC.

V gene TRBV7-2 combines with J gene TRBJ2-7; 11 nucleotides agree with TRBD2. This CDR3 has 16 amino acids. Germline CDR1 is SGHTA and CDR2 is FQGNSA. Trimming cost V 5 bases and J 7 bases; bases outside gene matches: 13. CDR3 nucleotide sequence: TGTGCCAGCAGCCCCACTCTAGCGGGGGGCCTGAGAGAGCAGTACTTC. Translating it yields CASSPTLAGGLREQYF.

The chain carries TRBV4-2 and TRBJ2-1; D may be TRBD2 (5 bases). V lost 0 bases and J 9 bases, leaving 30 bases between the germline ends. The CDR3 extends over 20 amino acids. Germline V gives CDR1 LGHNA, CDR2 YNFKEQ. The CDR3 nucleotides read TGTGCCAGCAGCCAAGAGTCGCCGCTCGCGGTAGCGAGTATGAATAGTGAGCAGTTCTTC. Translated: CASSQESPLAVASMNSEQFF.

CDR3 region: CASSQVAITGTGELFF. CDR3 DNA: TGTGCCAGCAGCCAAGTCGCGATCACGGGCACCGGGGAGCTGTTTTTT. The chain employs TRBV3-1 (or the pseudogene TRBV3-2) and TRBJ2-2; D gene uncertain. This CDR3 has 16 residues. Germline V CDR1 and CDR2: LGHDT, YNNKEL (reference sequence). The V end was cut by 1 base, the J end by 4 bases, with 13 bases between.

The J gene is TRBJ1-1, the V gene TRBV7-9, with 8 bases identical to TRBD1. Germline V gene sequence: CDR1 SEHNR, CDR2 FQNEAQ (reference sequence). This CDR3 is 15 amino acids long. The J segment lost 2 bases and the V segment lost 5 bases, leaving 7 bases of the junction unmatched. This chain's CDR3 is CASSIGQGPNTEAFF. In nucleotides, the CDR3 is TGTGCCAGCAGCATAGGACAGGGCCCTAACACTGAAGCTTTCTTT. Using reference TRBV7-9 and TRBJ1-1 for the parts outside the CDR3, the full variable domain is DTGVSQNPRHKITKRGQNVTFRCDPISEHNRLYWYRQTLGQGPEFLTYFQNEAQLEKSRLLSDRFSAERPKGSFSTLEIQRTEQGDSAMYLCASSIGQGPNTEAFFGQGTRLTVV.

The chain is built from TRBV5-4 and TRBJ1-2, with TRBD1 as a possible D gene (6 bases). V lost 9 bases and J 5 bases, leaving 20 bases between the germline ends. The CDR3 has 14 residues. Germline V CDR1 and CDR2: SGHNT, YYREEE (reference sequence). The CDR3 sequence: CATTKQGSVYGYTF. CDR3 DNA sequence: TGTGCCACCACGAAACAGGGTTCAGTGTATGGCTACACCTTC.

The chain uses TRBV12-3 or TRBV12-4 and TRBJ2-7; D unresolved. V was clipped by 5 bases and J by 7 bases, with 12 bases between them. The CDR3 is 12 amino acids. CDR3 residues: CASSPHWSEQYF. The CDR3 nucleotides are TGTGCCAGCAGTCCCCACTGGTCTGAGCAGTACTTC.

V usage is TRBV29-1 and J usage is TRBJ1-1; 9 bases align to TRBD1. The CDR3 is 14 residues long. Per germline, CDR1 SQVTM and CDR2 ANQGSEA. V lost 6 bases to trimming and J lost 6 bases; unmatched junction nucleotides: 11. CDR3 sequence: CSVTTLGQGSEAFF. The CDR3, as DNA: TGCAGCGTCACCACCCTGGGACAGGGCTCTGAAGCTTTCTTT.

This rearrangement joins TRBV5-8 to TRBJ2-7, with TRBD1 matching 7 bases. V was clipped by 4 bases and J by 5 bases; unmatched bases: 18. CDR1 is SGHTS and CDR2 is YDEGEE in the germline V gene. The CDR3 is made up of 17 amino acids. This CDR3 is CASSHYTDRTELHEQYF. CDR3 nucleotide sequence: TGTGCCAGCAGCCACTACACGGACAGGACGGAGCTCCACGAGCAGTACTTC. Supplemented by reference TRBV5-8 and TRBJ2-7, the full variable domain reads EAGVTQSPTHLIKTRGQQATLRCSPISGHTSVYWYQQALGLGLQFLLWYDEGEERNRGNFPPRFSGRQFPNYSSELNVNALELEDSALYLCASSHYTDRTELHEQYFGPGTRLTVT.

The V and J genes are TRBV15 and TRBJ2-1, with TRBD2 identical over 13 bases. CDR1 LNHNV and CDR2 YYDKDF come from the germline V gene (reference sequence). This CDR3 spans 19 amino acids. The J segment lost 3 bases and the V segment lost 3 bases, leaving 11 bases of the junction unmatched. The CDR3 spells CATSSDGTSGKSGYNEQFF. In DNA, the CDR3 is TGTGCCACCAGCAGTGATGGGACTAGCGGGAAAAGCGGCTACAATGAGCAGTTCTTC.

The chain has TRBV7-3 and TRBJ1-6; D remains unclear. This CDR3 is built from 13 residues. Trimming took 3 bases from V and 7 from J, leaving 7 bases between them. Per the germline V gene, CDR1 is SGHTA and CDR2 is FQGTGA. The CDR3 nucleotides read TGTGCCAGCAGCTTGATAGCCAATTCACCCCTCCACTTT. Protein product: CASSLIANSPLHF.

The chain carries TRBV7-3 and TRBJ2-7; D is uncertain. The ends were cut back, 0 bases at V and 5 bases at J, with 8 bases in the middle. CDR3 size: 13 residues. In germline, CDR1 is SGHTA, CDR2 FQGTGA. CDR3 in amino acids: CASSLTRLDEQYF. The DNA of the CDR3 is TGTGCCAGCAGCTTAACGAGGCTAGACGAGCAGTACTTC.

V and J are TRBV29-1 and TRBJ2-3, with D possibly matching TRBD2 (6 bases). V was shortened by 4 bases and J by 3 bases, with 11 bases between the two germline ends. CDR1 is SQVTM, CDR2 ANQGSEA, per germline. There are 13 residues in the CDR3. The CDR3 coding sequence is TGCAGCGTTGGTCTGCTAGCGACAGATACGCAGTATTTT. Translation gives CSVGLLATDTQYF.

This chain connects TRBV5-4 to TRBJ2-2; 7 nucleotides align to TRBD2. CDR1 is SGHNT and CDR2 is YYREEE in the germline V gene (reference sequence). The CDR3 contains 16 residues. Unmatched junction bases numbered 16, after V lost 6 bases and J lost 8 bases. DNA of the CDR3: TGTGCCAGCACCTCCTGGAGCGGGATATTTGAAGGGGAGCTGTTTTTT. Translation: CASTSWSGIFEGELFF.

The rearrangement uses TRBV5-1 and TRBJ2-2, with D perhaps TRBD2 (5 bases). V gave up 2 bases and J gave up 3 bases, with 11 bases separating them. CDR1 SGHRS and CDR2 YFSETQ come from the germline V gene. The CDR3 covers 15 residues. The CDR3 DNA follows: TGCGCCAGCAGCTTCGGCGGGCAAGACACCGGGGAGCTGTTTTTT. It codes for CASSFGGQDTGELFF.

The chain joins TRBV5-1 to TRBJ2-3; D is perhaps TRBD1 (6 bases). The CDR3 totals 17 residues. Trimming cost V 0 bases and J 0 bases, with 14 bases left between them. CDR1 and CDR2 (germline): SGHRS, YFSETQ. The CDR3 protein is CASSLGVRDTSTDTQYF. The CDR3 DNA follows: TGCGCCAGCAGCTTGGGGGTCCGGGACACCAGCACAGATACGCAGTATTTT.

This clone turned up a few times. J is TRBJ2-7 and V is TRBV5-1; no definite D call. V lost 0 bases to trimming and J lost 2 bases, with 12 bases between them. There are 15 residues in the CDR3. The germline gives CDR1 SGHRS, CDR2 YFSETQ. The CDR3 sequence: CASSLDSLRPYEQYF. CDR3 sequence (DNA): TGCGCCAGCAGCTTGGACAGCCTGAGACCCTACGAGCAGTACTTC.

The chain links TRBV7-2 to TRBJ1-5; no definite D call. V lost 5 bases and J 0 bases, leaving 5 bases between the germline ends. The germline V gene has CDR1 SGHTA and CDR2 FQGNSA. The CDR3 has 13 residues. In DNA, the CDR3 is TGTGCCAGCAGCCGTTATAGCAATCAGCCCCAGCATTTT. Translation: CASSRYSNQPQHF.

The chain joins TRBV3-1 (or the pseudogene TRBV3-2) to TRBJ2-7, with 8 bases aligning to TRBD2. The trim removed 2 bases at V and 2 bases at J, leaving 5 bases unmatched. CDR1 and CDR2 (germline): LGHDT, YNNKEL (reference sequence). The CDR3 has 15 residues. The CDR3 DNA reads TGTGCCAGCAGCCAACTAGCGGGCTCCACCTACGAGCAGTACTTC. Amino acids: CASSQLAGSTYEQYF.

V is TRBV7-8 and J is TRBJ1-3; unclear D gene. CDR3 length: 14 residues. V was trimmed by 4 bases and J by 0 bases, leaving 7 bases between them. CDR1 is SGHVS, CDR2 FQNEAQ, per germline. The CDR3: CASSYRGSGNTIYF. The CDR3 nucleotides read TGTGCCAGCAGCTACCGAGGCTCTGGAAACACCATATATTTT.